The 7 T cell receptor beta chains reported below all come from one sample, sequenced in a study of T-cell reconstitution after alpha-beta-depleted transplantation in children. Unique molecular identifiers were used to barcode this TCRbeta library. In TCRdb, the PCR reads were re-called with MiXCR into one record per CDR3 protein. Of about 610,000 distinct CDR3 sequences in the sample, around 27% were seen once. Sequenced here: PBMCs, sampled before TCRalphabeta/CD19-depleted stem cell transplant. These receptors originate from a boy in the first two years of life with Wiskott-Aldrich syndrome, due to receive a stem cell transplant.

The chain links TRBV12-3 or TRBV12-4 to TRBJ2-7, with a tentative D call TRBD2 (6 bases). The CDR3 extends over 16 amino acids. The V gene lost 3 bases and the J gene lost 4 bases, with 19 bases spanning the gap. For the CDR3, the DNA is TGTGCCAGCAGTTTTAGGGTAGCGGAAAAGCGGTACGAGCAGTACTTC. Amino acids: CASSFRVAEKRYEQYF.

Only a few counts were recorded for this clonotype. This chain uses TRBV3-1 with TRBJ1-2; D possibly corresponds to TRBD1 (6 bases). Deletions cut 4 bases from V and 4 bases from J, with 13 bases between. From germline, CDR1 is LGHDT and CDR2 YNNKEL (reference sequence). The CDR3 loop spans 14 amino acids. CDR3 region: CASSLGQRLYGYTF. The CDR3 DNA is TGTGCCAGCAGCCTTGGACAGCGTCTCTATGGCTACACCTTC.

CDR3 in DNA: TGTGCCAGCACCCCTAGCGGGAGACATGAGCAGTTCTTC. Its protein is CASTPSGRHEQFF. The rearrangement links TRBV12-3 or TRBV12-4 to TRBJ2-1, with 10 bases identical to TRBD2. The CDR3 spans 13 residues. The V and J ends lost 7 bases and 8 bases, in that order; junction bases with no gene match: 5.

At least ten counts were recorded for this clonotype. The J gene is TRBJ2-3, the V gene TRBV5-1; 9 nucleotides match TRBD2. This CDR3 has 15 residues. J was trimmed by 1 base and V by 4 bases; bases with no gene match: 4. Per germline, CDR1 SGHRS and CDR2 YFSETQ. The CDR3 loop is CASSPLAGGTDTQYF. The DNA of the CDR3 is TGCGCCAGCAGCCCCTTAGCGGGAGGCACAGATACGCAGTATTTT. Based on the CDR3 plus reference TRBV5-1 and TRBJ2-3, the full variable domain is KAGVTQTPRYLIKTRGQQVTLSCSPISGHRSVSWYQQTPGQGLQFLFEYFSETQRNKGNFPGRFSGRQFSNSRSEMNVSTLELGDSALYLCASSPLAGGTDTQYFGPGTRLTVL.

The chain recombines TRBV12-3 or TRBV12-4 with TRBJ1-4; tentatively, D is TRBD1 (6 bases). The CDR3 length is 15 residues. The V gene lost 6 bases and the J gene lost 0 bases, with 11 bases spanning the gap. As DNA, the CDR3 is TGTGCCAGCAGCTTACAGGGCGCAACTAATGAAAAACTGTTTTTT. Amino acid sequence: CASSLQGATNEKLFF.

Many counts were recorded for this clonotype. V gene TRBV6-1 combines with J gene TRBJ2-1, with 9 nucleotides matching TRBD1. CDR1 MNHNS and CDR2 SASEGT come from the germline V gene. This CDR3 contains 13 residues. V lost 6 bases to trimming and J lost 6 bases; unmatched junction nucleotides: 3. The CDR3 is CASRGTGPNEQFF. The CDR3 DNA sequence: TGTGCCAGCAGGGGGACAGGGCCCAATGAGCAGTTCTTC.

V and J are TRBV5-1 and TRBJ2-1, with 7 bases lining up with TRBD2. The CDR3 consists of 17 residues. The V gene end was trimmed by 0 bases and the J gene end by 0 bases; junction bases not matched to a gene: 6. Germline V gene lookup returns CDR1 SGHRS and CDR2 YFSETQ. DNA for the CDR3: TGCGCCAGCAGCTTGGCTAGCGGCCAAATCTCCTACAATGAGCAGTTCTTC. Protein sequence: CASSLASGQISYNEQFF.